This T cell receptor beta chain came from a study of cytomegalovirus exposure and HLA in healthy donors. To note about this clone: Antigen unknown.

This PCR relied on a set of 60 Vbeta primers and 13 Jbeta primers. Libraries were prepared by immunoSEQ multiplex PCR; TCRdb keeps only in-frame clonotypes and omits some of them. This sample has 150,000 to 200,000 clones, with 75% to 80% found just once. This CDR3 comprises 14 residues. V was cut by 5 bases and J by 3 bases, with 11 bases left in between. CDR1 and CDR2 (germline): SGHVS, FQNEAQ. General observations from the study: On later analysis, the bulk of CMV-associated TCR beta chains appeared to be HLA-restricted. For TCR beta chains, V- and J-gene trimming was later linked to a missense DCLRE1C variant. It was only CMV serostatus that was available as immune exposure information. Among TCR beta chains, those listed as cytomegalovirus-associated numbered over 150.

This chain links TRBV7-8 with TRBJ1-5; unclear D gene. The TCR comes from a man in his fifties or sixties in good health and CMV-seropositive. The source material was PBMCs. CDR3 protein: CASSKRGDNQPQHF. The CDR3 coding sequence is TGTGCCAGCAGCAAGCGGGGAGACAATCAGCCCCAGCATTTT.